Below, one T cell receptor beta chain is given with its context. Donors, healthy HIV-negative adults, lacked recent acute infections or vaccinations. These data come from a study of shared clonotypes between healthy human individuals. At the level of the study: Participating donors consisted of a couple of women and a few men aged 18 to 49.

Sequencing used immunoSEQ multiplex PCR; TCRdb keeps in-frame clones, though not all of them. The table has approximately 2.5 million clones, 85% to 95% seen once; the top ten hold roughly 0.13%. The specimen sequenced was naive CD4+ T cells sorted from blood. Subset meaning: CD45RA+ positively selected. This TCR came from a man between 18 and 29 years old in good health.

CDR3 bases: TGCAGCGTTGAAGAATTGGCGAGCGGAGATTACAATGAGCAGTTCTTC. Translated: CSVEELASGDYNEQFF. The rearrangement links TRBV29-1 to TRBJ2-1, with a tentative D call TRBD2 (5 bases). The CDR3 runs 16 residues. In germline, CDR1 is SQVTM, CDR2 ANQGSEA. Trimming stripped 0 bases from V and 4 bases from J, with 16 bases between.